This entry concerns a single TCR beta chain. This record belongs to a study of blood T cell repertoires in COVID-19. Background on the study: PBMCs, B-cell-depleted T cells, or T cells were the source of the cDNA or gDNA that made up the material.

Trimming shortened V by 3 bases and J by 2 bases, and 13 bases separated the two germline ends. This CDR3 contains 15 residues. The germline V gene has CDR1 MDHEN and CDR2 SYDVKM. In the original analysis: Counts of nucleated cells, estimated from reference gene primer amplification, were obtained. Here immunoSEQ multiplex PCR was the method, and the copy in TCRdb shows in-frame clones only, minus some. The V and J calls and the clone size are those of that table, but D and trimming were determined from the DNA. The top ten hold 0.9% to 1.1% of the sample, which has hundreds of thousands of clones, 75% to 90% seen once. Assignments of participants to cohorts depended upon their own reported clinical history.

This sequence joins TRBV28 and TRBJ1-1; D is perhaps TRBD1 (6 bases). Sequencing was carried out using PBMCs or T cells enriched from blood (not recorded which). This clonotype was obtained from a man between 18 and 35 years old who had recovered from COVID-19. CDR3 sequence reads: CASSFGGAQNTEAFF. The CDR3 nucleotides read TGTGCCAGCAGTTTTGGGGGGGCGCAAAACACTGAAGCTTTCTTT. Full variable domain (remainder filled in from reference TRBV28 and TRBJ1-1): DVKVTQSSRYLVKRTGEKVFLECVQDMDHENMFWYRQDPGLGLRLIYFSYDVKMKEKGDIPEGYSVSREKKERFSLILESASTNQTSMYLCASSFGGAQNTEAFFGQGTRLTVV.